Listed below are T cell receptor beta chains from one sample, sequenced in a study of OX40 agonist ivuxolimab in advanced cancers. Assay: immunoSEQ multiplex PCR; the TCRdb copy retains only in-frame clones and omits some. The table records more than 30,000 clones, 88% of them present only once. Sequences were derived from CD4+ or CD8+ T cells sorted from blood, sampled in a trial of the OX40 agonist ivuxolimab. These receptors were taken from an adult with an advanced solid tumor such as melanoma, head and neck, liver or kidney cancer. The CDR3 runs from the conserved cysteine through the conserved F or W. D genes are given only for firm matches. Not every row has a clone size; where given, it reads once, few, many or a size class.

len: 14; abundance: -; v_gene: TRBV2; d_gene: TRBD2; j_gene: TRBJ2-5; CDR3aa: CASKTERGAETQYF; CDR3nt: TGTGCCAGCAAAACGGAGCGGGGGGCAGAGACCCAGTACTTC
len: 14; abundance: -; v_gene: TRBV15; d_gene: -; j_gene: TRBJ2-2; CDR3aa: CATKVYGGTGELFF; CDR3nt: TGTGCCACCAAGGTCTATGGGGGAACCGGGGAACTGTTTTTT
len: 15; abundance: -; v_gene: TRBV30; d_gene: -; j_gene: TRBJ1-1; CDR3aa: CAWSNGVVRNTEAFF; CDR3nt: TGTGCCTGGAGTAACGGAGTTGTTAGGAACACTGAAGCTTTCTTT
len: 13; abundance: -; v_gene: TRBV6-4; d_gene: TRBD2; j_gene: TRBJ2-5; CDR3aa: CASLRGDQETQYF; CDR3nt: TGTGCCAGCCTGCGGGGGGATCAAGAGACCCAGTACTTC
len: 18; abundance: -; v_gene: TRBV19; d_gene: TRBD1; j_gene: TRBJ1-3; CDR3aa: CASSIGRIGTASGNTIYF; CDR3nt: TGTGCCAGTAGTATTGGTCGTATAGGGACAGCCTCTGGAAACACCATATATTTT
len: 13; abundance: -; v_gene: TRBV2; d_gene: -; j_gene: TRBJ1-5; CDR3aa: CASGSGVYQPQHF; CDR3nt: TGTGCCAGCGGCTCTGGGGTATATCAGCCCCAGCATTTT
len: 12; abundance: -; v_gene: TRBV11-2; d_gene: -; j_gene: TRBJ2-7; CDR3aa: CASSAERYEQYF; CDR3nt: TGTGCCAGCAGCGCAGAACGTTACGAGCAGTACTTC
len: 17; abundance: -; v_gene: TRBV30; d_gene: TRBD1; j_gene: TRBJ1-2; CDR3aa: CAWRTGTVIVPNYGYTF; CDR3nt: TGTGCCTGGAGGACCGGGACAGTGATAGTTCCTAACTATGGCTACACCTTC
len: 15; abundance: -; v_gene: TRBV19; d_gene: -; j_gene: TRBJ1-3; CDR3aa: CASRPVTGGGSPIYF; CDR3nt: TGTGCCAGTAGGCCCGTTACGGGAGGCGGATCTCCCATATATTTT
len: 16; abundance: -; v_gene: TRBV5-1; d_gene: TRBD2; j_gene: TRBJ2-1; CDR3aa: CASSSIAGVSGHEQFF; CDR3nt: TGCGCCAGCAGCTCCATAGCGGGAGTCTCGGGCCATGAGCAGTTCTTC
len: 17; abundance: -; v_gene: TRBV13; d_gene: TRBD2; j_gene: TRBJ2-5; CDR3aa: CASSLSGTSGSWETQYF; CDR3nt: TGTGCCAGCAGCTTATCCGGGACTAGCGGGAGTTGGGAGACCCAGTACTTC
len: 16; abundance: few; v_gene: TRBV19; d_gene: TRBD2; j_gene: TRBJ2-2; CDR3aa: CASIRRRGSNTGELFF; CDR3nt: TGTGCCAGTATTCGTCGGCGGGGGTCGAACACCGGGGAGCTGTTTTTT
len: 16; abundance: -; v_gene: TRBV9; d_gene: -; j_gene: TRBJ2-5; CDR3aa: CASSAKWTEGRETQYF; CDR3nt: TGTGCCAGCAGCGCCAAATGGACGGAGGGGAGGGAGACCCAGTACTTC
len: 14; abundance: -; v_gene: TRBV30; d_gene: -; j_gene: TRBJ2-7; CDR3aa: CACRVRGWGYEQYF; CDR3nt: TGTGCCTGCCGGGTCCGAGGGTGGGGATACGAGCAGTACTTC
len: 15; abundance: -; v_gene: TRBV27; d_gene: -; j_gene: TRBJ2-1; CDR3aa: CATAAAAVLYNEQFF; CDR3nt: TGTGCCACAGCCGCCGCGGCGGTTTTATACAATGAGCAGTTCTTC
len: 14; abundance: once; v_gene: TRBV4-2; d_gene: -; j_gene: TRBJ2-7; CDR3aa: CASSQVGDSYEQYF; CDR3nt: TGTGCCAGCAGCCAAGTCGGTGACTCCTACGAGCAGTACTTC
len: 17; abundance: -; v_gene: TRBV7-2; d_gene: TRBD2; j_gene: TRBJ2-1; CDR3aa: CASSLGGTSGGANEQFF; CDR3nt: TGTGCCAGCAGCTTAGGAGGGACTAGCGGGGGGGCCAATGAGCAGTTCTTC
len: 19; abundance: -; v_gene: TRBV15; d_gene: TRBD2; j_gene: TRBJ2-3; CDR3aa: CATSSRRTSGLWTGITQYF; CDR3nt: TGTGCCACCAGCAGTAGGCGGACTAGCGGGCTTTGGACGGGTATTACGCAGTATTTT
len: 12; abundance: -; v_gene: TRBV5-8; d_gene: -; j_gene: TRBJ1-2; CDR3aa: CASSSRGHGYTF; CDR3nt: TGTGCCAGCAGCTCGCGGGGGCACGGCTACACCTTC
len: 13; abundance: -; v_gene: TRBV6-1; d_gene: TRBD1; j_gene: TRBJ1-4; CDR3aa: CASRQDRGEKLFF; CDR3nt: TGTGCCAGCAGGCAGGACAGGGGGGAAAAACTGTTTTTT
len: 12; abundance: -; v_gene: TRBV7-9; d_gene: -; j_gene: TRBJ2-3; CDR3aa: CASSLSLDTQYF; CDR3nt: TGTGCCAGCAGCCTCTCGCTAGATACGCAGTATTTT
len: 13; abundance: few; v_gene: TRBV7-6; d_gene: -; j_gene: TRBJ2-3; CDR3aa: CASSASLGKHQYF; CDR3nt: TGTGCCAGCAGCGCCTCGCTAGGGAAACATCAGTATTTT
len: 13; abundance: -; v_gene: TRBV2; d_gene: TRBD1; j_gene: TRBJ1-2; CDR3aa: CASNQKGADGYTF; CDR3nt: TGTGCCAGCAATCAGAAGGGGGCAGATGGCTACACCTTC
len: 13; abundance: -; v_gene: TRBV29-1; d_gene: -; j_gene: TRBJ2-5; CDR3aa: CSVEAPSGETQYF; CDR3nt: TGCAGCGTTGAGGCCCCCTCGGGAGAGACCCAGTACTTC
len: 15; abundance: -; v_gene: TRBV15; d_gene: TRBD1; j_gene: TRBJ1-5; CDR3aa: CATNFNRGRKQPQHF; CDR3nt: TGTGCCACCAACTTCAACAGGGGGCGTAAGCAGCCCCAGCATTTT
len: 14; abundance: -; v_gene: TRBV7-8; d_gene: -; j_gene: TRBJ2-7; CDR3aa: CASSQYGQVNEQYF; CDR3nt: TGTGCCAGCAGCCAATATGGCCAGGTTAACGAGCAGTACTTC
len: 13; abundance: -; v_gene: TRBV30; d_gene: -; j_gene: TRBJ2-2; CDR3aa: CAWSVGQPGELFF; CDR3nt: TGTGCCTGGAGTGTTGGGCAGCCCGGGGAGCTGTTTTTT
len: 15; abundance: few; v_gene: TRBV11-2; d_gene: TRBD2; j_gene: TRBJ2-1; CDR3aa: CASSLAGREYNEQFF; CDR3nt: TGTGCCAGCAGCTTAGCCGGGAGGGAGTACAATGAGCAGTTCTTC
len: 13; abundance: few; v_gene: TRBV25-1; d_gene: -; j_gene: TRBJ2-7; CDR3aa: CASTRTESYEQYF; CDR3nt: TGTGCCAGCACCAGGACGGAATCCTACGAGCAGTACTTC
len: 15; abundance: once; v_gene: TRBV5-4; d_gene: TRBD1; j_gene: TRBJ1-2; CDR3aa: CASSLSTGDHYGYTF; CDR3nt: TGTGCCAGCAGCTTGTCGACAGGGGACCACTATGGCTACACCTTC
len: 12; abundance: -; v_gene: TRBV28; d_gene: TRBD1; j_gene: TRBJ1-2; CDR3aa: CASSHDREGYTF; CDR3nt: TGTGCCAGCAGTCATGACAGGGAGGGCTACACCTTC
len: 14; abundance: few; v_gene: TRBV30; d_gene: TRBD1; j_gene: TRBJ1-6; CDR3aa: CAWSVEQGVRTLHF; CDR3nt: TGTGCCTGGAGTGTAGAACAGGGGGTCCGCACCCTCCACTTT
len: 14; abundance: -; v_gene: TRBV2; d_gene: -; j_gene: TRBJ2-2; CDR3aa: CASSGTPRGGELFF; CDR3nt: TGTGCCAGCAGTGGCACTCCAAGGGGGGGGGAGCTGTTTTTT
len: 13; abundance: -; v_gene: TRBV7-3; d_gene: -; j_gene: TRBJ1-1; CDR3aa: CASSHSGGTEAFF; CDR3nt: TGTGCCAGCAGCCATTCGGGCGGGACTGAAGCTTTCTTT
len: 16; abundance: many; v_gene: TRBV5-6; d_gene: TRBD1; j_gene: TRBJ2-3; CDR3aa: CASSLLGDRNTDTQYF; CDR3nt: TGTGCCAGCAGCTTGCTGGGGGACAGGAACACAGATACGCAGTATTTT
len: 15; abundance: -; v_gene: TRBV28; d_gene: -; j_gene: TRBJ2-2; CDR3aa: CVSSLSSGNDGELFF; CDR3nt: TGTGTCAGCAGTTTATCTTCGGGCAACGATGGGGAGCTGTTTTTT
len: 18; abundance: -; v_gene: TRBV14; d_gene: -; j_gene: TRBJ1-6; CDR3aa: CASSPGGSSLTYNSPLHF; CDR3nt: TGTGCCAGCAGCCCGGGCGGGAGCAGCCTGACTTATAATTCACCCCTCCACTTT
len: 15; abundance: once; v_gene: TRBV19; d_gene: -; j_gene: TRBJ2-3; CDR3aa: CASSISGMSTDTQYF; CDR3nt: TGTGCCAGTAGTATTAGTGGGATGAGCACAGATACGCAGTATTTT
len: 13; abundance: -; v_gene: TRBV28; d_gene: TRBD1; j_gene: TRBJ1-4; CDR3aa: CASSSGGNEKLFF; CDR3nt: TGTGCCAGCAGCTCAGGGGGGAATGAAAAACTGTTTTTT
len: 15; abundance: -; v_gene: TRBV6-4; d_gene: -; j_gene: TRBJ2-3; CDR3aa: CASRAAGAPTDTQYF; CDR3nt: TGTGCCAGCCGCGCGGCGGGGGCCCCCACAGATACGCAGTATTTT
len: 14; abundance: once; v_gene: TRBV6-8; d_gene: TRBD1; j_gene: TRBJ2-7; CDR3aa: CASSTDRETYEQYF; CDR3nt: TGTGCCAGCAGCACGGACAGGGAGACCTACGAGCAGTACTTC
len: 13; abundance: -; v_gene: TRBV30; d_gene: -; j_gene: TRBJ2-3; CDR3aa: CAWSPGLPPTQYF; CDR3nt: TGTGCCTGGAGCCCGGGACTGCCGCCTACGCAGTATTTT
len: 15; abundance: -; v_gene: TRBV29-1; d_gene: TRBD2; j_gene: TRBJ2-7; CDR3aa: CSVEIRGGSGWEQYF; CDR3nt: TGCAGCGTTGAAATTCGGGGCGGGAGTGGGTGGGAGCAGTACTTC
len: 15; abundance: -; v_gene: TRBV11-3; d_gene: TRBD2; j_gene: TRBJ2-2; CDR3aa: CASSPRGGRAGELFF; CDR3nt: TGTGCCAGCAGCCCCCGGGGGGGGCGTGCCGGGGAGCTGTTTTTT
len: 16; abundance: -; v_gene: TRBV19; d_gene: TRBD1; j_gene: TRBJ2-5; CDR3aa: CASSVYRDRGRGTQYF; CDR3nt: TGTGCCAGTAGTGTATACCGGGACAGGGGACGGGGGACCCAGTACTTC
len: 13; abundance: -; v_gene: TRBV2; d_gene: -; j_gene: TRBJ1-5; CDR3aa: CASSGRVNQPQHF; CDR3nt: TGTGCCAGCAGTGGAAGGGTCAATCAGCCCCAGCATTTT
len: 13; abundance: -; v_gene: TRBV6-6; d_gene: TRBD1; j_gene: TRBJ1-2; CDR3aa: CASSRQGTDGYTF; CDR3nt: TGTGCCAGCAGTCGACAGGGAACGGATGGCTACACCTTC
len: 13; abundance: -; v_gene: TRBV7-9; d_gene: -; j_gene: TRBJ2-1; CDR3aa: CASSLVAVNEQFF; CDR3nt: TGTGCCAGCAGCTTAGTAGCGGTAAATGAGCAGTTCTTC
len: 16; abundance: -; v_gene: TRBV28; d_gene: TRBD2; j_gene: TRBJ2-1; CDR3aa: CASSSSGARVYNEQFF; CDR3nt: TGTGCCAGCAGTTCTAGCGGGGCTAGAGTGTACAATGAGCAGTTCTTC
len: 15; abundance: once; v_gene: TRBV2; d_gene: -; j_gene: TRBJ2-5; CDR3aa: CASTQLMTRRETQYF; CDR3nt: TGTGCCAGCACCCAACTGATGACTAGGAGGGAGACCCAGTACTTC
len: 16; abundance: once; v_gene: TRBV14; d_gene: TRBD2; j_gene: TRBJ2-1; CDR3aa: CASSQERGGPYNEQFF; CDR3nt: TGTGCCAGCAGCCAAGAGCGGGGGGGCCCCTACAATGAGCAGTTCTTC